This TCR beta chain came from a study of blood T cell repertoires in COVID-19. At the level of the study: The United States, Italy and Spain provided the acute and convalescent COVID-19 samples. T cells, B-cell-depleted T cells, or PBMCs supplied cDNA or gDNA.

The length of the CDR3 is 14 residues. Trimming pared 0 bases from V and 5 bases from J, leaving 10 bases between. Germline V gene sequence: CDR1 SGHRS, CDR2 YFSETQ. Original handling: Reference gene primer amplification gave nucleated cell count estimates. Clones were read by immunoSEQ multiplex PCR, and TCRdb kept only the in-frame ones, dropping some. Clonal size and the V and J genes are those of that table, whereas D and trimming came from the DNA. The sample has approximately 330,000 clones; nearly 90% are singletons. The sequenced sample was PBMCs or T cells enriched from blood (not recorded which). This receptor was identified in a woman younger than 45 who had recovered from COVID-19. J is TRBJ2-3 and V is TRBV5-1; D gene ambiguous. CDR3 in amino acids: CASSLAIGLDTQYF. In nucleotides, the CDR3 is TGCGCCAGCAGCTTGGCCATCGGTTTAGATACGCAGTATTTT.